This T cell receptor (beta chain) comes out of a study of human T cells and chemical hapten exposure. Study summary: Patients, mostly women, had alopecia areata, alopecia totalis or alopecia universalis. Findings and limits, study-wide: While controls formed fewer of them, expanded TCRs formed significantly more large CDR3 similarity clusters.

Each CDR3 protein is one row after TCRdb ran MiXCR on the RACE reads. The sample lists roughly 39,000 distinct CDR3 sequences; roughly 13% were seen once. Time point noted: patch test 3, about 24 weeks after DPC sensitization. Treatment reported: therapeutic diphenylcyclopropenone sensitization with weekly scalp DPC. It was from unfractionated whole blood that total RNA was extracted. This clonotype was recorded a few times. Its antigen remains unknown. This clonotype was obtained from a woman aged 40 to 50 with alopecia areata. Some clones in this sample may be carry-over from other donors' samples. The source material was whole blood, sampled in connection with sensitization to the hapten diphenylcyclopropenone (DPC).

The CDR3 loop is CSVSGTGRDTQYF. The CDR3 coding sequence is TGCAGCGTGTCCGGGACAGGCAGGGATACGCAGTATTTT. V usage is TRBV29-1 and J usage is TRBJ2-3, with TRBD1 matching 8 bases. In germline, CDR1 is SQVTM, CDR2 ANQGSEA. The V segment lost 6 bases and the J segment 6 bases; nucleotides outside the gene matches: 8. This CDR3 comprises 13 residues.